The clone carrying this TCR beta chain was counted many times. The data derive from a study of read filtering for tumor transcriptome and immune sequencing. The V gene end was trimmed by 7 bases and the J gene end by 11 bases; junction bases not matched to a gene: 12. From germline, CDR1 is ENHRY and CDR2 SYGVKD. This CDR3 contains 13 residues. This library used roughly 400 ng RNA and molecular barcoded adaptors spanning alpha/delta and beta/gamma chains. From the reads, TCRdb called clonotypes with MiXCR, one entry per CDR3 protein. This repertoire shows 8,500 to 9,500 distinct CDR3 sequences, about 17% found once; its top ten account for under 30%.

This chain connects TRBV10-3 to TRBJ2-3, with 7 bases aligning to TRBD1. The TCR was taken from a donor at least 40 years old with multiple myeloma. The sample consisted of a population of CD138-negative cells sorted from bone marrow. The CDR3 DNA follows: TGTGCCATCACCGGGGACAGCGGACCGGGGCAGTATTTT. As protein: CAITGDSGPGQYF.